At least ten counts were recorded for the clone carrying this T cell receptor (beta chain). The data derive from a study of read filtering for tumor transcriptome and immune sequencing. This library used approximately 370 ng RNA and molecular barcoded adaptors spanning alpha/delta and beta/gamma chains. TCRdb used MiXCR to reprocess the reads, holding one entry per CDR3 protein. The sample shows approximately 59,000 distinct CDR3 sequences, about 12% of them seen only once. This TCR was sampled from a donor over 35 with multiple myeloma. Specimen: a population of CD138-negative cells sorted from bone marrow.

The DNA of the CDR3 is TGCAGCGTTCAACTGACAGGGAAGAATGAAGCTTTCTTT. This translates into CSVQLTGKNEAFF. The rearrangement links TRBV29-1 to TRBJ1-1, with 7 nucleotides matching TRBD1. Per the germline V gene, CDR1 is SQVTM and CDR2 is ANQGSEA. The CDR3 contains 13 residues. With V trimmed by 5 bases and J by 7 bases, 10 bases remained unmatched.